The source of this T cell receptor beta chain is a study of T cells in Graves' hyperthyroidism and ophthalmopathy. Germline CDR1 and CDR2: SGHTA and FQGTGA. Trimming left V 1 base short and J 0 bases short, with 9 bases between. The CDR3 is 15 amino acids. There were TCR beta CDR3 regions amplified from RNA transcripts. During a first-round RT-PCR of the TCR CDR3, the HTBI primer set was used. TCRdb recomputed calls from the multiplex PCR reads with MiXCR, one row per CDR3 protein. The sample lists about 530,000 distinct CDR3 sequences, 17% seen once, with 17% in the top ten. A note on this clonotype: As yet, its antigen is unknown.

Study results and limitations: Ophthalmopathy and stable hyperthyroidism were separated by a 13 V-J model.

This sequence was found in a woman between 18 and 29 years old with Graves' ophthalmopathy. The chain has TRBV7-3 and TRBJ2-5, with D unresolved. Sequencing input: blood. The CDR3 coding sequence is TGTGCCAGCAGCTTAAATCCAGGCTACCAAGAGACCCAGTACTTC. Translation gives CASSLNPGYQETQYF.